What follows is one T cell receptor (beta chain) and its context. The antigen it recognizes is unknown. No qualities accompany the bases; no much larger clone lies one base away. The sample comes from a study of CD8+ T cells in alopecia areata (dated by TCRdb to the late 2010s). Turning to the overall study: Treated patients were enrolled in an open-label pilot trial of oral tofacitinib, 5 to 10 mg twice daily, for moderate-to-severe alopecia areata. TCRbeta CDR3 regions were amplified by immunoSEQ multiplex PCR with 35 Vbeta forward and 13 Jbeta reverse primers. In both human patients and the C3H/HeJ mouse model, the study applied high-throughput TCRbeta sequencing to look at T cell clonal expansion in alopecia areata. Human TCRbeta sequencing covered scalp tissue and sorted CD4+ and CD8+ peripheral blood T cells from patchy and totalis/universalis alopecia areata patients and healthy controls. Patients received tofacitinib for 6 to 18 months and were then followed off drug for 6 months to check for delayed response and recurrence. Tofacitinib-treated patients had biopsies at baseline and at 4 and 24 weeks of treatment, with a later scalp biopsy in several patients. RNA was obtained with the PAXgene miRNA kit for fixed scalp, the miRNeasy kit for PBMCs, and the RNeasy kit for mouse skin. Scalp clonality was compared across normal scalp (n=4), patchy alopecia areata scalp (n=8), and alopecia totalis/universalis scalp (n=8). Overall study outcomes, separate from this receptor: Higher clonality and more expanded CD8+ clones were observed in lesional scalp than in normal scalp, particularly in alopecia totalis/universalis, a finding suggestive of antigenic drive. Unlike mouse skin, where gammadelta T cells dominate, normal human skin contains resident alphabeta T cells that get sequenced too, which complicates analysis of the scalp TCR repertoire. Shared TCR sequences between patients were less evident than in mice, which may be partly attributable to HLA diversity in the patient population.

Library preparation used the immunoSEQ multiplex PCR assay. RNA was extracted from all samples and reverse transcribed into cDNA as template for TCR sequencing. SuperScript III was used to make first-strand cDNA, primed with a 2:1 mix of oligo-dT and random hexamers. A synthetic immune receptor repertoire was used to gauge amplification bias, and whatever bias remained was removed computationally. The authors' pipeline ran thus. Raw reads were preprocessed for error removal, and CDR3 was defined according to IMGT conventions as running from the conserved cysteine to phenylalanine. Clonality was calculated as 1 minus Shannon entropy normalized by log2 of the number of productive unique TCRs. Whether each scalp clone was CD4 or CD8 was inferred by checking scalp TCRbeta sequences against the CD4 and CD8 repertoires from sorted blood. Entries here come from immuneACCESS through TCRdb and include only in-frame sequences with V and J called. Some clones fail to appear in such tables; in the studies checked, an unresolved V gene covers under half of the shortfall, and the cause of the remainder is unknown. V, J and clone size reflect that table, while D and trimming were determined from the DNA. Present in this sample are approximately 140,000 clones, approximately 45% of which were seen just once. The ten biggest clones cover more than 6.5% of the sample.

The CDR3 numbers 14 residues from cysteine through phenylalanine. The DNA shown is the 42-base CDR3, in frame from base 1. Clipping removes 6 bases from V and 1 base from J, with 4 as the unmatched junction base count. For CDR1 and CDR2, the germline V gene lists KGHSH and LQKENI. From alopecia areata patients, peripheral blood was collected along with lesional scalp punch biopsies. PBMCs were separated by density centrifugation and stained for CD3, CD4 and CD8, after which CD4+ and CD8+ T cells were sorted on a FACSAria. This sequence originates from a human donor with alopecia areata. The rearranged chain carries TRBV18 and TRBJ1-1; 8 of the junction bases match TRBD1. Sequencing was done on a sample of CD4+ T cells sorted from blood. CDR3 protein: CASSGQGPNTEAFF. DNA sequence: TGTGCCAGCTCCGGACAGGGCCCGAACACTGAAGCTTTCTTT.